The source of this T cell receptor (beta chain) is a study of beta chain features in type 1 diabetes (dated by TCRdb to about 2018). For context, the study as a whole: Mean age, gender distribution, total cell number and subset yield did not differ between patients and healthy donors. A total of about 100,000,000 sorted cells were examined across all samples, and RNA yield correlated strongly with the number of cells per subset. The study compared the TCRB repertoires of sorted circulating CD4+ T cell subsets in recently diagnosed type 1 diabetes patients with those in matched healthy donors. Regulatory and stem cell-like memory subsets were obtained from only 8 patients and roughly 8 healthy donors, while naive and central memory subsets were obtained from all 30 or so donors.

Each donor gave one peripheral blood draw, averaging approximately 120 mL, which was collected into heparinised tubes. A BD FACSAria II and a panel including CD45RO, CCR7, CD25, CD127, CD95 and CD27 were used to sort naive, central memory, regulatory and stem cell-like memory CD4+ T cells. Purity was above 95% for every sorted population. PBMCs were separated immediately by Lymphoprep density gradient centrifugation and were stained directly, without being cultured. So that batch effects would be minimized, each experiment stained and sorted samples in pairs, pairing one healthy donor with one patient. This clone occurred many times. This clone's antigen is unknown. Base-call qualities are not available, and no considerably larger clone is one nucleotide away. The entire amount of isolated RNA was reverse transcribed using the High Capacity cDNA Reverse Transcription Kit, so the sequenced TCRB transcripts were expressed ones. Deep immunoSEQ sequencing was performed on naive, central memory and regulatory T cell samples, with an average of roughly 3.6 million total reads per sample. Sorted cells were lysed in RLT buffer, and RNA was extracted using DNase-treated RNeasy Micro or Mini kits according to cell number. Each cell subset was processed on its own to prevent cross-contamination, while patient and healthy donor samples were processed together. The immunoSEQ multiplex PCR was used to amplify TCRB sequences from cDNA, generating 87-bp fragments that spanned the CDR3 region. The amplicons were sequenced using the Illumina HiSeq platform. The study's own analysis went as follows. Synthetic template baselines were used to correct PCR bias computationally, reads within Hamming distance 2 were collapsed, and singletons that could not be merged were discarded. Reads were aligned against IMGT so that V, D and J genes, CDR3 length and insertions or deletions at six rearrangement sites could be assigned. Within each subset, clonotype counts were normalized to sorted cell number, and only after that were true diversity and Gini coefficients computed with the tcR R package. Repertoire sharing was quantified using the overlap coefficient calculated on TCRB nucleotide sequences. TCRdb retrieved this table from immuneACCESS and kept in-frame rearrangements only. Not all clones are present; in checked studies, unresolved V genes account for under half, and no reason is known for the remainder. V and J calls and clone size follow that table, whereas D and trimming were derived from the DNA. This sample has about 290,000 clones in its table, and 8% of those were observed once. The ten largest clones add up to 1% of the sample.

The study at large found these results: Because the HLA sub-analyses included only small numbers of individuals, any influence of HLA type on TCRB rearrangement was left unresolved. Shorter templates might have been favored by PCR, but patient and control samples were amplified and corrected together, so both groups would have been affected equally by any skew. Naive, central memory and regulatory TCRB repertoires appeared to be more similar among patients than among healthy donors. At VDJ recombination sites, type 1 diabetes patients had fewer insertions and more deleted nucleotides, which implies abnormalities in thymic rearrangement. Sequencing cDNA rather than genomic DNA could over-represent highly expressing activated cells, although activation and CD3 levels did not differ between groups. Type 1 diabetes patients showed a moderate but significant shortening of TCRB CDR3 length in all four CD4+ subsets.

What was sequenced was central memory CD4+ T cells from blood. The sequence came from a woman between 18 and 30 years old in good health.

The CDR3 sequence is CASSFSRTNEKLFF. The sequenced DNA is TGTGCCAGCAGCTTTTCACGGACTAATGAAAAACTGTTTTTT. This receptor chain uses TRBV7-3 and TRBJ1-4, with the D gene not confidently named. CDR1 and CDR2 are read off the germline V gene as SGHTA and FQGTGA. CDR3 length: 14 amino acids, cysteine to phenylalanine. The kept DNA is CDR3 alone, 42 bases in frame from the first base. V drops 3 bases and J drops 2 bases, leaving 7 bases in between. Supplemented by the reference TRBV7-3 and TRBJ1-4 proteins around the CDR3, the complete variable domain is GAGVSQTPSNKVTEKGKYVELRCDPISGHTALYWYRQSLGQGPEFLIYFQGTGAADDSGLPNDRFFAVRPEGSVSTLKIQRTERGDSAVYLCASSFSRTNEKLFFGSGTQLSVL.